The 6 T cell receptor beta chains in this list originate from one sample, sequenced in a study of technical replicates of blood from a few donors. Some clones are missing from TCRdb's copy, which holds only in-frame ones; the method was immunoSEQ multiplex PCR. Among around 16,000 clones listed, approximately 83% were seen once. Sequencing input: PBMCs. All receptors derive from a human donor in good health.

The V call is TRBV18, the J call TRBJ2-7; D unclear. This CDR3 has 14 residues. Germline values: CDR1 KGHSH, CDR2 LQKENI. V lost 5 bases, J lost 2 bases, and 13 bases lay in between. The CDR3: CASSSDTATYEQYF. CDR3 nucleotide sequence: TGTGCCAGCTCATCAGACACGGCCACCTACGAGCAGTACTTC. The full variable domain, rest sourced from reference TRBV18 and TRBJ2-7, is NAGVMQNPRHLVRRRGQEARLRCSPMKGHSHVYWYRQLPEEGLKFMVYLQKENIIDESGMPKERFSAEFPKEGPSILRIQQVVRGDSAAYFCASSSDTATYEQYFGPGTRLTVT.

V gene TRBV28 combines with J gene TRBJ1-4; tentative D call: TRBD1 (6 bases). The germline V gene encodes CDR1 MDHEN and CDR2 SYDVKM. V was cut by 4 bases and J by 6 bases, with 15 bases left in between. The CDR3 is 15 residues long. The CDR3 spells CASSSSGAGDEKLFF. In DNA, the CDR3 is TGTGCCAGCAGTTCTTCAGGGGCGGGGGATGAAAAACTGTTTTTT.

The chain employs TRBV2 and TRBJ1-5; D is undetermined. Germline V gives CDR1 SNHLY, CDR2 FYNNEI. The length of the CDR3 is 13 residues. The V end was cut by 2 bases, the J end by 5 bases, with 7 bases between. The CDR3 region is CASSESLDQPQHF. The CDR3 nucleotides are TGTGCCAGCAGTGAAAGTTTAGATCAGCCCCAGCATTTT.

The chain is built from TRBV6-5 and TRBJ2-7, with a tentative D call TRBD1 (5 bases). CDR3 length: 14 residues. CDR1 is MNHEY and CDR2 is SVGAGI in the germline V gene. Deletions cut 6 bases from V and 7 bases from J, with 19 bases between. For the CDR3, the DNA is TGTGCCAGCAGAGAGACAGCGCAGGATATTGAGCAGTACTTC. As protein: CASRETAQDIEQYF.

The chain combines TRBV5-4 with TRBJ2-5, with TRBD1 as a possible D gene (5 bases). This CDR3 spans 16 amino acids. Trimming pared 3 bases from V and 2 bases from J, leaving 17 bases between. Looked up from germline, CDR1 is SGHNT and CDR2 is YYREEE (reference sequence). CDR3 sequence: CASSSPMGQSQETQYF. The CDR3 coding sequence is TGTGCCAGCAGCTCCCCGATGGGGCAGAGTCAAGAGACCCAGTACTTC.

CDR3 sequence (DNA): TGTGCCAGCAGCTCCCAAGGAGAGTCGGGGTCGCAGTATTTT. Translation: CASSSQGESGSQYF. This sequence joins TRBV9 and TRBJ2-3, with D maybe TRBD2 (5 bases). Germline V lookup: CDR1 SGDLS, CDR2 YYNGEE. The CDR3 loop spans 14 amino acids. V shed 4 bases and J shed 10 bases, with 19 bases lying between them.